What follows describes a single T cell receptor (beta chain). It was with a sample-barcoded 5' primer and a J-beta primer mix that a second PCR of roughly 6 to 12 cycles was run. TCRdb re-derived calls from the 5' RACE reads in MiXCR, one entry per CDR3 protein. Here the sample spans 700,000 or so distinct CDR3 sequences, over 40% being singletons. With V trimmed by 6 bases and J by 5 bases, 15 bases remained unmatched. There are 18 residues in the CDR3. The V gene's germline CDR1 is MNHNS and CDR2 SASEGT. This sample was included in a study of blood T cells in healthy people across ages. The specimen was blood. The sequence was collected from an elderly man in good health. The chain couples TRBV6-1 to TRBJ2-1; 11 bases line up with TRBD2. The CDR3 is CASSRLRSSGRTNNEQFF. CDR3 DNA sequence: TGTGCCAGCAGCCGCCTCCGATCTAGCGGGAGGACCAACAATGAGCAGTTCTTC.